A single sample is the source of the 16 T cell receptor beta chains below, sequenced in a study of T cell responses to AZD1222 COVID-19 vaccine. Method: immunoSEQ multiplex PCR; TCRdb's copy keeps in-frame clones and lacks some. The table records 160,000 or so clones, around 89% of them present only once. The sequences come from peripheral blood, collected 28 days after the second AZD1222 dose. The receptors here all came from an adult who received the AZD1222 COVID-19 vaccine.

CDR3: CASSEVDGLNTEAFF. DNA for the CDR3: TGTGCCAGCAGTGAAGTCGATGGGTTGAACACTGAAGCTTTCTTT. This sequence joins TRBV6-1 and TRBJ1-1; D is unresolved. The germline V and J ends were trimmed by 1 base and 0 bases, with 9 bases remaining between them. This CDR3 has 15 amino acids. Per germline, CDR1 MNHNS and CDR2 SASEGT.

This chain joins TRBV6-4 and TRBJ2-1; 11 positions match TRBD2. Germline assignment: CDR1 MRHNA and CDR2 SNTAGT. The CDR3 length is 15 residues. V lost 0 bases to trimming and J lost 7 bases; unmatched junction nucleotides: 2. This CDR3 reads CASSDSVAGGNEQFF. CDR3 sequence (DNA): TGTGCCAGCAGTGACTCAGTAGCGGGGGGGAATGAGCAGTTCTTC.

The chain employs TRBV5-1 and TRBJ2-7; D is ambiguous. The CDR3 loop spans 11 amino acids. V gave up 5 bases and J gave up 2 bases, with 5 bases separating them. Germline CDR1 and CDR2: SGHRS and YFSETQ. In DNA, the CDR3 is TGCGCCAGCAGTGAAGCCTACGAGCAGTACTTC. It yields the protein CASSEAYEQYF. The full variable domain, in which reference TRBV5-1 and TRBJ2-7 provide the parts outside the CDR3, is KAGVTQTPRYLIKTRGQQVTLSCSPISGHRSVSWYQQTPGQGLQFLFEYFSETQRNKGNFPGRFSGRQFSNSRSEMNVSTLELGDSALYLCASSEAYEQYFGPGTRLTVT.

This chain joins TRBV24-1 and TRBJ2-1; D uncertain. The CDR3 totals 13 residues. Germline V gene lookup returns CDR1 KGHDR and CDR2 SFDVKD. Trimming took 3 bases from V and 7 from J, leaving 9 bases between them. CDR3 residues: CATSDNLGNEQFF. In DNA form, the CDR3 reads TGTGCCACCAGTGATAACCTGGGGAATGAGCAGTTCTTC.

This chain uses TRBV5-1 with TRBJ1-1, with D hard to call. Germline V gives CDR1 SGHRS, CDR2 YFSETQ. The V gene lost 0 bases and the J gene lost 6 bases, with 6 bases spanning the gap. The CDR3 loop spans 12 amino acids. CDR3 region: CASSLGEAEAFF. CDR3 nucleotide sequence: TGCGCCAGCAGCTTGGGTGAGGCTGAAGCTTTCTTT.

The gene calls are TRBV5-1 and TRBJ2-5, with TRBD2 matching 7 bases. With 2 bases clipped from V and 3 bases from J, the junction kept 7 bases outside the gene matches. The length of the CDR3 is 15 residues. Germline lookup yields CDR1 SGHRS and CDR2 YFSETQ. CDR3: CASSLESAGEETQYF. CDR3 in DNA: TGCGCCAGCAGCTTAGAGTCGGCGGGAGAAGAGACCCAGTACTTC.

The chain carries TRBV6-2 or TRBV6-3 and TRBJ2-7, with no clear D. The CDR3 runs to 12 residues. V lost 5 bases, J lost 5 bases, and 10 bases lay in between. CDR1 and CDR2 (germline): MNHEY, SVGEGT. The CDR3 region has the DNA TGTGCCAGCAGTGGCCGGGTCGACGAGCAGTACTTC. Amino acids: CASSGRVDEQYF.

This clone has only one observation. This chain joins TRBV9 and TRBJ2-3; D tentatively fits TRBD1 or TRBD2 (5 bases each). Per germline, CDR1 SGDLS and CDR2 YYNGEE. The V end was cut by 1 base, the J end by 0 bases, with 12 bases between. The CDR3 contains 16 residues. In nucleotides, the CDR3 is TGTGCCAGCAGCGTATCGGGGACCTCAAGCACAGATACGCAGTATTTT. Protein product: CASSVSGTSSTDTQYF.

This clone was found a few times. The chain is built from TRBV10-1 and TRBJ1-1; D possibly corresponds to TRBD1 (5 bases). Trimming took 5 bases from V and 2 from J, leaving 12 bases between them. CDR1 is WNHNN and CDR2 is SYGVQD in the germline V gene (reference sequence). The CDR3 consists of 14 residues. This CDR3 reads CASSTGRKNTEAFF. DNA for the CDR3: TGCGCCAGCAGTACGGGACGGAAAAACACTGAAGCTTTCTTT.

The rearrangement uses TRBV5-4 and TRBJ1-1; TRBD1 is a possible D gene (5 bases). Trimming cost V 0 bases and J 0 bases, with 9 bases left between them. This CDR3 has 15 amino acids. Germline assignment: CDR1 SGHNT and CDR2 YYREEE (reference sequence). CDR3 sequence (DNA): TGTGCCAGCAGCTTGGCCGGGGCTATGAACACTGAAGCTTTCTTT. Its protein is CASSLAGAMNTEAFF.

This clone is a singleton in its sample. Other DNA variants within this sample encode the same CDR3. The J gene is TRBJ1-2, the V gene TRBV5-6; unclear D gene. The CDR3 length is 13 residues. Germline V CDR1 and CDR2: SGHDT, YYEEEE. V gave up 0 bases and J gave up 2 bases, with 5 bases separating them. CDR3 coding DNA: TGTGCCAGCAGCTTGGGCAGAAACTATGGCTACACCTTC. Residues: CASSLGRNYGYTF.

This CDR3 is CASSPQGPATNEKLFF. In DNA form, the CDR3 reads TGTGCCAGCTCACCGCAGGGCCCTGCAACTAATGAAAAACTGTTTTTT. The J gene is TRBJ1-4, the V gene TRBV18; perhaps TRBD1 as D (5 bases). CDR3 size: 16 residues. Between the trimmed V and J ends, which lost 3 bases and 0 bases, there was a span of 11 bases. Looked up from germline, CDR1 is KGHSH and CDR2 is LQKENI.

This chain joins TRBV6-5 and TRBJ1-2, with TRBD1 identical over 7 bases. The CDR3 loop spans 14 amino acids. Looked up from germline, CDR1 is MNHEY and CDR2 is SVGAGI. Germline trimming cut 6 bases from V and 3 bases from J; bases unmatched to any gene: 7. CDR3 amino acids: CASREGARDYGYTF. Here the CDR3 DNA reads TGTGCCAGCAGAGAGGGGGCGAGAGACTATGGCTACACCTTC.

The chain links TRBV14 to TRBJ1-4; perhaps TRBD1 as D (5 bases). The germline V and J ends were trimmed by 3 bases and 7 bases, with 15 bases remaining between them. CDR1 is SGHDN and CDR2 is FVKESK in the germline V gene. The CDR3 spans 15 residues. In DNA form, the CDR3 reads TGTGCCAGCAGCCACATCGAGGGGCAGAGTGAAAAACTGTTTTTT. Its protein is CASSHIEGQSEKLFF.

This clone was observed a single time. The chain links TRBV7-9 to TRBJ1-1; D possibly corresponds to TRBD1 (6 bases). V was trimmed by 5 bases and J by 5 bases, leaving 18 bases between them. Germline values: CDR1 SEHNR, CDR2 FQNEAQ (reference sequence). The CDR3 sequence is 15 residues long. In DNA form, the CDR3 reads TGTGCCAGCAGCCGAGTTACAGGGAGCGGAACTGAAGCTTTCTTT. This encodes CASSRVTGSGTEAFF.

CDR3 coding DNA: TGTGCCAGCAGGCCGCCCTCGGACACTGAAGCTTTCTTT. Amino acid sequence: CASRPPSDTEAFF. This sequence joins TRBV27 and TRBJ1-1, with D unclear. Between the trimmed V and J ends, which lost 6 bases and 3 bases, there was a span of 11 bases. This CDR3 is built from 13 residues. Germline V gives CDR1 MNHEY, CDR2 SMNVEV (reference sequence).